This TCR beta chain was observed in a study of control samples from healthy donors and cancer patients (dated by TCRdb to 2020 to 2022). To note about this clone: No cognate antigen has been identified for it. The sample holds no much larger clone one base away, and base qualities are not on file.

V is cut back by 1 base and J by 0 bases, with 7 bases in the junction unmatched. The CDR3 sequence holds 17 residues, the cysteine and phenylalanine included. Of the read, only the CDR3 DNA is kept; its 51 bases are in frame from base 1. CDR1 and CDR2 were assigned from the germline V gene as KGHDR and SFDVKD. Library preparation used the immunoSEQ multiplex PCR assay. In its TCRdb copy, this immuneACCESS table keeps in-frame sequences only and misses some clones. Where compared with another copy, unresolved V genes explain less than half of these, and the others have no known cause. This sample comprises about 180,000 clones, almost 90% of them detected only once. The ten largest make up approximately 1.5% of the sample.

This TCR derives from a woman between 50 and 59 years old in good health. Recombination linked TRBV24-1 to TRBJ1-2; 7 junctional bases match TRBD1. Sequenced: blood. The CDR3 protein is CATSDFSTQGPNYGYTF. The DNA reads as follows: TGTGCCACCAGTGATTTTTCGACACAGGGGCCTAACTATGGCTACACCTTC.